These 16 T cell receptor beta chains originate from one sample sequenced in a study of OX40 agonist ivuxolimab in advanced cancers. TCRdb's copy holds only in-frame clones and misses some; the assay was immunoSEQ multiplex PCR. The sample yields tens of thousands of clones, approximately 84% seen once. The sample in question was CD4+ or CD8+ T cells sorted from blood, obtained in a trial of the OX40 agonist ivuxolimab. All receptors come from an adult with an advanced solid tumor such as melanoma, head and neck, liver or kidney cancer.

This clone was recorded a few times. This chain links TRBV6-4 with TRBJ2-3; 9 nucleotides line up with TRBD1. There are 14 residues in the CDR3. The V gene's germline CDR1 is MRHNA and CDR2 SNTAGT. J lost 4 bases, V lost 3 bases, and 2 bases had no gene match. The CDR3 is CASSDGQGSDTQYF. CDR3 sequence (DNA): TGTGCCAGCAGTGATGGACAGGGGTCAGATACGCAGTATTTT.

The V and J genes are TRBV27 and TRBJ1-1, with 8 bases identical to TRBD1. The CDR3 is 15 amino acids. V was pared by 4 bases and J by 0 bases, with 4 bases of the junction left unmatched. Per the germline V gene, CDR1 is MNHEY and CDR2 is SMNVEV (reference sequence). CDR3 sequence reads: CASSWGQAMNTEAFF. CDR3 nucleotide sequence: TGTGCCAGCAGTTGGGGACAGGCCATGAACACTGAAGCTTTCTTT.

V usage is TRBV5-6 and J usage is TRBJ1-1; weak D call: TRBD1 (5 bases). Germline V CDR1 and CDR2: SGHDT, YYEEEE. This CDR3 is built from 15 residues. V gave up 0 bases and J gave up 5 bases, with 14 bases separating them. For the CDR3, the DNA is TGTGCCAGCAGCTTGGGGCCCCGGGGGATAACTGAAGCTTTCTTT. The encoded protein is CASSLGPRGITEAFF.

The gene calls are TRBV10-3 and TRBJ2-5, with 11 bases fitting TRBD2. V lost 11 bases and J lost 4; bases outside the gene matches: 6. The CDR3 runs to 13 residues. Germline V gene data show CDR1 as ENHRY and CDR2 as SYGVKD. In DNA, the CDR3 is TGTGCCGGGTCTAGCGGGAGGACAGAGACCCAGTACTTC. Protein product: CAGSSGRTETQYF.

By sample share, this clone is medium-sized. The chain couples TRBV11-2 to TRBJ2-3; TRBD2 is a possible D gene (5 bases). CDR1 and CDR2 (germline): SGHAT, FQNNGV. V was cut by 1 base and J by 2 bases, with 10 bases left in between. There are 15 residues in the CDR3. The chain's CDR3 is CASSLVSAYTDTQYF. CDR3 sequence (DNA): TGTGCCAGCAGCTTAGTTAGCGCTTACACAGATACGCAGTATTTT. Based on the CDR3 plus reference TRBV11-2 and TRBJ2-3, the full variable domain is EAGVAQSPRYKIIEKRQSVAFWCNPISGHATLYWYQQILGQGPKLLIQFQNNGVVDDSQLPKDRFSAERLKGVDSTLKIQPAKLEDSAVYLCASSLVSAYTDTQYFGPGTRLTVL.

This clone occurred once. The V call is TRBV7-4, the J call TRBJ1-5, with D possibly matching TRBD1 (6 bases). The CDR3 runs to 17 residues. Germline V lookup: CDR1 SGHVT, CDR2 SQSDAQ. The V end lost 2 bases, the J end lost 0 bases, and 14 bases lay between the germline ends. Written as DNA, the CDR3 is TGTGCCAGCAGCTTAATTGTCAGGGGACCTAGCAATCAGCCCCAGCATTTT. Its translation: CASSLIVRGPSNQPQHF.

This rearrangement joins TRBV15 to TRBJ1-5, with D tentatively TRBD1 (5 bases). From germline, CDR1 is LNHNV and CDR2 YYDKDF (reference sequence). The CDR3 loop spans 16 amino acids. The CDR3: CAAGASLAYSNQPQHF. As DNA, the CDR3 is TGTGCGGCCGGGGCCTCCCTGGCTTATAGCAATCAGCCCCAGCATTTT. Full variable domain (outside the CDR3, taken from reference TRBV15 and TRBJ1-5): DAMVIQNPRYQVTQFGKPVTLSCSQTLNHNVMYWYQQKSSQAPKLLFHYYDKDFNNEADTPDNFQSRRPNTSFCFLDIRSPGLGDTAMYLCAAGASLAYSNQPQHFGDGTRLSIL.

The chain is built from TRBV15 and TRBJ2-5; 12 bases line up with TRBD2. The CDR3 sequence is 14 residues long. V gave up 5 bases and J gave up 4 bases; unmatched junction bases: 2. CDR1 and CDR2 (germline): LNHNV, YYDKDF (reference sequence). CDR3 sequence (DNA): TGTGCCACCAGCCTAGCGGGGGGGCGAGAGACCCAGTACTTC. As protein: CATSLAGGRETQYF.

The chain uses TRBV6-5 and TRBJ2-7, with D possibly being TRBD1 or TRBD2 (5 bases each). The germline CDR1 and CDR2 sequences are MNHEY and SVGAGI. The CDR3 runs 15 residues. V was clipped by 0 bases and J by 0 bases, with 9 bases between them. The CDR3 DNA is TGTGCCAGCAGTTACTCAGCAGGGAGCTCCTACGAGCAGTACTTC. As protein: CASSYSAGSSYEQYF.

V gene TRBV7-9 combines with J gene TRBJ2-1; possible D gene TRBD1, 5 bases. CDR3 length: 15 residues. Trimming removed 5 bases from V and 1 base from J, with 12 bases in between. Germline CDR1 SEHNR, CDR2 FQNEAQ (reference sequence). The CDR3 loop reads CASSPGFTSYNEQFF. The CDR3 nucleotides read TGTGCCAGCAGCCCAGGGTTTACATCCTACAATGAGCAGTTCTTC.

J is TRBJ1-6 and V is TRBV7-6; TRBD1 aligns across 9 bases. The CDR3 loop spans 17 amino acids. From germline, CDR1 is SGHVS and CDR2 FNYEAQ. Trimming cost V 5 bases and J 4 bases; bases outside gene matches: 9. The CDR3 DNA reads as TGTGCCAGCAGCCCGGGACAGGGTTCGGGGTATAATTCACCCCTCCACTTT. It yields the protein CASSPGQGSGYNSPLHF. The full variable domain, completed using reference TRBV7-6 and TRBJ1-6, is GAGVSQSPRYKVTKRGQDVALRCDPISGHVSLYWYRQALGQGPEFLTYFNYEAQQDKSGLPNDRFSAERPEGSISTLTIQRTEQRDSAMYRCASSPGQGSGYNSPLHFGNGTRLTVT.

The rearrangement uses TRBV19 and TRBJ2-2; 8 nucleotides agree with TRBD1. The CDR3 runs to 16 residues. Germline CDR1 LNHDA, CDR2 SQIVND (reference sequence). The trim removed 5 bases at V and 1 base at J, leaving 6 bases unmatched. CDR3 sequence: CASSPIDRGNTGELFF. The CDR3 nucleotides are TGTGCCAGTAGTCCTATCGACAGGGGGAACACCGGGGAGCTGTTTTTT. Looking up the rest from reference TRBV19 and TRBJ2-2 gives the full variable domain: DGGITQSPKYLFRKEGQNVTLSCEQNLNHDAMYWYRQDPGQGLRLIYYSQIVNDFQKGDIAEGYSVSREKKESFPLTVTSAQKNPTAFYLCASSPIDRGNTGELFFGEGSRLTVL.

The chain couples TRBV5-8 to TRBJ2-7; possibly TRBD1 for D (5 bases). The length of the CDR3 is 13 residues. The V and J ends lost 3 bases and 2 bases respectively, with 9 bases between them. Per germline, CDR1 SGHTS and CDR2 YDEGEE. This chain's CDR3 is CASSSDSPYEQYF. The CDR3 DNA sequence: TGTGCCAGCAGCTCTGACAGTCCCTACGAGCAGTACTTC.

This clone is medium-sized by share. The chain recombines TRBV2 with TRBJ2-7; maybe TRBD1 (6 bases). Germline values: CDR1 SNHLY, CDR2 FYNNEI. The CDR3 runs to 14 residues. V dropped 7 bases and J dropped 4 bases, with 17 bases sitting between them. The CDR3 DNA follows: TGTGCCAGCATTGGGACATCGGCGGTGTACGAGCAGTACTTC. This translates into CASIGTSAVYEQYF.

The rearrangement uses TRBV5-6 and TRBJ2-1; D is ambiguous. Trimming took off 3 bases at V and 1 base at J, with 14 bases between the two ends. Germline values: CDR1 SGHDT, CDR2 YYEEEE. The CDR3 is 16 amino acids. The chain's CDR3 is CASSYTGRGSYNEQFF. CDR3 nucleotide sequence: TGTGCCAGCAGCTACACCGGCCGCGGTTCCTACAATGAGCAGTTCTTC.

The CDR3 here is CASSYSQGTRADTQYF. The CDR3 DNA reads TGTGCCAGCAGTTACTCACAGGGAACCAGGGCAGATACGCAGTATTTT. The V call is TRBV6-5, the J call TRBJ2-3, with D tentatively TRBD1 (6 bases). The V end lost 0 bases, the J end lost 4 bases, and 14 bases lay between the germline ends. Germline loops: CDR1 MNHEY, CDR2 SVGAGI. The CDR3 extends over 16 amino acids.